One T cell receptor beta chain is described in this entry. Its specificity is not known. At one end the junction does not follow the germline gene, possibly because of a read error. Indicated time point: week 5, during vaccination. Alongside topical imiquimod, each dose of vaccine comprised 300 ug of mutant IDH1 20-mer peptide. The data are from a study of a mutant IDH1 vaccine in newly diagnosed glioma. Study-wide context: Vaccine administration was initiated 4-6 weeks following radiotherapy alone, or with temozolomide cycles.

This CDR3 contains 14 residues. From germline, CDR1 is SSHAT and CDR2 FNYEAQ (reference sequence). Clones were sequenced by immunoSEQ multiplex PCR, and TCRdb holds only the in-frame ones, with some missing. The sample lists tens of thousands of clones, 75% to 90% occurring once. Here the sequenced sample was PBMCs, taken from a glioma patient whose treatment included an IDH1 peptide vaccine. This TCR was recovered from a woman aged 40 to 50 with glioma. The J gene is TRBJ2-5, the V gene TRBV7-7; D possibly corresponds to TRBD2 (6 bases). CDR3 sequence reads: CASSLSLGGETQYF. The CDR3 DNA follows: TGTGCTAGCAGCTTAAGTTTGGGAGGAGAGACCCAGTACTTC. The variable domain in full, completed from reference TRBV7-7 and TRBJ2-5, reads GAGVSQSPRYKVTKRGQDVTLRCDPISSHATLYWYQQALGQGPEFLTYFNYEAQPDKSGLPSDRFSAERPEGSISTLTIQRTEQRDSAMYRCASSLSLGGETQYFGPGTRLLVL.